This TCR beta chain was identified in a study of sequential checkpoint blockade in melanoma. The wider study: About 88 pretreatment tumor DNA samples were TCRβ immunosequenced. Some 22 patients had tumor biopsies before treatment and at week 13.

Generated by immunoSEQ multiplex PCR, the TCRdb table keeps only in-frame clones and is missing some. The table lists 5,500 to 9,000 clones, about 28% of them singletons. This clone was detected a few times. Its target is not known. Germline V gene sequence: CDR1 KGHSH, CDR2 LQKENI. The CDR3 runs 15 residues. J lost 1 base, V lost 2 bases, and 4 bases had no gene match. As for treatment: randomized to nivolumab then ipilimumab (arm A) or the reverse (arm B). DNA-damaging chemotherapy had not been given to any patient beforehand. Study conclusions and caveats: T-cell fraction and clonality followed PD-L1 and CD8+ counts, not mutational load.

The receptor was isolated from a human donor with melanoma. The J gene is TRBJ2-5, the V gene TRBV18, with TRBD1 matching 7 bases. The sequencing here drew on tumor tissue (inferred from file names), taken from a patient given nivolumab and ipilimumab in sequence. The CDR3 is CASSPGSGGQETQYF. The CDR3, as DNA: TGTGCCAGCTCACCAGGGTCAGGGGGCCAAGAGACCCAGTACTTC.